This passage covers 15 T cell receptor beta chains from one sample sequenced in a study of blood T cell repertoires in COVID-19. Method: immunoSEQ multiplex PCR; TCRdb's copy keeps in-frame clones and lacks some. The data show 300,000 to 450,000 clones, around 90% seen once. The sample consisted of PBMCs or T cells enriched from blood (not recorded which). These receptors were obtained from a woman between 18 and 29 years old who had recovered from COVID-19.

The V and J genes are TRBV5-1 and TRBJ2-7; weak D call: TRBD2 (5 bases). The germline V gene has CDR1 SGHRS and CDR2 YFSETQ. This CDR3 contains 15 residues. V was shortened by 3 bases and J by 3 bases, with 16 bases between the two germline ends. CDR3 amino acids: CASSWNQWAGYEQYF. The DNA of the CDR3 is TGCGCCAGCAGCTGGAACCAGTGGGCGGGCTACGAGCAGTACTTC.

J is TRBJ2-5 and V is TRBV3-1 (or the pseudogene TRBV3-2), with TRBD2 as a possible D gene (7 bases). The V and J ends lost 8 bases and 10 bases respectively, with 29 bases between them. Germline CDR1 is LGHDT and CDR2 is YNNKEL (reference sequence). The CDR3 has 16 residues. CDR3 sequence (DNA): TGTGCCAGCGTTGGCGGGGGCCCGAGTCCAATGTTGGGCCAGTACTTC. This sequence encodes CASVGGGPSPMLGQYF.

The rearrangement joins TRBV18 to TRBJ2-1; 14 positions match TRBD2. The CDR3 totals 15 residues. V shed 3 bases, J shed 9 bases, and the junction held 4 bases outside the gene matches. Germline V lookup: CDR1 KGHSH, CDR2 LQKENI. The DNA of the CDR3 is TGTGCCAGCTCACCGACTAGCGGGGGGGCAGTTGAGCAGTTCTTC. Translating gives CASSPTSGGAVEQFF.

As to this clone: At one end, the junction sequence differs from germline, possibly due to a read error. This chain links TRBV5-4 with TRBJ2-7; D is possibly TRBD2 (6 bases). The CDR3 runs to 12 residues. Germline assignment: CDR1 SGHNT and CDR2 YYREEE (reference sequence). CDR3 sequence: CASSGDSNEQYF. CDR3 in DNA: TGTGCCAGCAGTGGGGACTCCAACGAGCAGTACTTC.

The rearrangement links TRBV28 to TRBJ2-1, with D possibly TRBD2 on 7 matching bases. V was pared by 6 bases and J by 8 bases, with 23 bases between. The germline CDR1 and CDR2 sequences are MDHEN and SYDVKM. This CDR3 contains 16 residues. The CDR3 loop reads CASSSPHGGGSDEQFF. In DNA form, the CDR3 reads TGTGCCAGCAGCTCGCCTCATGGGGGGGGCAGCGATGAGCAGTTCTTC.

This clone was recorded a few times. The chain links TRBV7-9 to TRBJ2-7; no firm D call. The CDR3 is 16 residues long. The germline gives CDR1 SEHNR, CDR2 FQNEAQ (reference sequence). The V and J ends lost 5 bases and 0 bases respectively, with 17 bases between them. The DNA of the CDR3 is TGTGCCAGCAGCCCAAAGCCTTCGGTAAGCTCCTACGAGCAGTACTTC. Its protein is CASSPKPSVSSYEQYF.

V is TRBV5-1 and J is TRBJ2-5; D is perhaps TRBD1 (5 bases). CDR3 size: 18 residues. The germline gives CDR1 SGHRS, CDR2 YFSETQ. Trimming left V 4 bases short and J 3 bases short, with 25 bases between. CDR3 DNA: TGCGCCAGCAGCCTGTTGCCCAGAAGGGGCGCGTACGAAGAGACCCAGTACTTC. The encoded protein is CASSLLPRRGAYEETQYF. The full variable domain, completed using reference TRBV5-1 and TRBJ2-5, is KAGVTQTPRYLIKTRGQQVTLSCSPISGHRSVSWYQQTPGQGLQFLFEYFSETQRNKGNFPGRFSGRQFSNSRSEMNVSTLELGDSALYLCASSLLPRRGAYEETQYFGPGTRLLVL.

The chain has TRBV5-4 and TRBJ2-5, with TRBD2 matching 8 bases. CDR3 size: 14 residues. Germline values: CDR1 SGHNT, CDR2 YYREEE (reference sequence). V lost 4 bases and J lost 3; bases outside the gene matches: 5. This chain's CDR3 is CASSLGTSKETQYF. In DNA, the CDR3 is TGTGCCAGCAGCCTAGGGACTAGTAAAGAGACCCAGTACTTC. The complete variable domain, with remaining parts taken from reference TRBV5-4 and TRBJ2-5, reads ETGVTQSPTHLIKTRGQQVTLRCSSQSGHNTVSWYQQALGQGPQFIFQYYREEENGRGNFPPRFSGLQFPNYSSELNVNALELDDSALYLCASSLGTSKETQYFGPGTRLLVL.

The rearrangement uses TRBV6-1 and TRBJ2-5, with a weak D call TRBD1 (6 bases). CDR3 length equals 14 residues. Germline values: CDR1 MNHNS, CDR2 SASEGT. The ends were cut back, 0 bases at V and 3 bases at J, with 8 bases in the middle. The CDR3, as DNA: TGTGCCAGCAGTGAAGCTAACAGGGAAGAGACCCAGTACTTC. Protein product: CASSEANREETQYF.

The chain carries TRBV5-4 and TRBJ2-1; 13 bases are shared with TRBD2. The CDR3 is 16 amino acids. Germline V gene lookup returns CDR1 SGHNT and CDR2 YYREEE (reference sequence). Trimming removed 3 bases from V and 9 bases from J; junction bases left unmatched: 9. The CDR3 loop is CASSSLLAGGLGEQFF. CDR3 DNA sequence: TGTGCCAGCAGCTCCTTACTAGCGGGGGGGCTTGGTGAGCAGTTCTTC.

The chain joins TRBV6-5 to TRBJ1-5; 7 bases map to TRBD1. Per germline, CDR1 MNHEY and CDR2 SVGAGI. The V gene end was trimmed by 9 bases and the J gene end by 7 bases; junction bases not matched to a gene: 9. The CDR3 runs 13 residues. The CDR3 DNA sequence: TGTGCCAGTAACAGGGGCCCGAGGCAGCCCCAGCATTTT. As protein: CASNRGPRQPQHF.

CDR3 protein: CASSLVVRVSTDTQYF. The CDR3 DNA follows: TGCGCCAGCAGCTTGGTAGTCAGGGTTAGCACAGATACGCAGTATTTT. The J gene is TRBJ2-3, the V gene TRBV5-1; the D gene is possibly TRBD1 (5 bases). The germline V gene encodes CDR1 SGHRS and CDR2 YFSETQ. Trimming left V 0 bases short and J 0 bases short, with 11 bases between. The CDR3 spans 16 residues.

This clone is a singleton in its sample. This rearrangement joins TRBV10-3 to TRBJ1-4, with 10 bases aligning to TRBD1. Germline CDR1 reads ENHRY; CDR2 reads SYGVKD. CDR3 length: 14 amino acids. Unmatched junction bases numbered 0, after V lost 4 bases and J lost 4 bases. The CDR3 DNA reads as TGTGCCATCAGTGGGGACAGGGGTAATGAAAAACTGTTTTTT. Translation gives CAISGDRGNEKLFF.

The chain uses TRBV10-3 and TRBJ2-2, with 9 positions matching TRBD2. This CDR3 is built from 15 residues. Germline V gene lookup returns CDR1 ENHRY and CDR2 SYGVKD. V shed 5 bases, J shed 1 base, and the junction held 2 bases outside the gene matches. The DNA of the CDR3 is TGTGCCATCAGTCATAGCGGGGGGAACACCGGGGAGCTGTTTTTT. This codes for CAISHSGGNTGELFF.

This sequence joins TRBV24-1 and TRBJ1-1, with D possibly being TRBD1 (5 bases). Germline V lookup: CDR1 KGHDR, CDR2 SFDVKD. This CDR3 comprises 14 residues. V gave up 4 bases and J gave up 4 bases, with 12 bases separating them. The CDR3 here is CATSDQGIGTEAFF. CDR3 nucleotides: TGTGCCACCAGTGACCAGGGCATTGGCACTGAAGCTTTCTTT.